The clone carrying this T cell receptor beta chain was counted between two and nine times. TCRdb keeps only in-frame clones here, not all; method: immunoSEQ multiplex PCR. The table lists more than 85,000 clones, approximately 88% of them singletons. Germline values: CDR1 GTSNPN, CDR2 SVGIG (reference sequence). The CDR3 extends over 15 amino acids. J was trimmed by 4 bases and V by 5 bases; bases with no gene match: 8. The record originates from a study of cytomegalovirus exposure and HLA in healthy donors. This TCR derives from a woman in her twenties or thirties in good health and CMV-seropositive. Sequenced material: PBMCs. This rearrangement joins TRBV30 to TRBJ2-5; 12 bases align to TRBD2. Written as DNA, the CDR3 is TGTGCCTGGGGAGGGCTAGCGGGAGGGGGAGAGACCCAGTACTTC. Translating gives CAWGGLAGGGETQYF.